The source of this T cell receptor beta chain is a study of monozygotic twins with inflammatory bowel disease (dated by TCRdb to about 2019). Regarding the research as a whole: A total of 28 monozygotic twin pairs were included in the full study, comprising nine German pairs (four IBD-concordant, five IBD-discordant) and 19 IBD-discordant Danish pairs. Disease-associated traits were sought mainly through comparisons between IBD patients and their genetically identical healthy co-twins within discordant pairs. Each individual had, on average, about 151 000 unique TCRalpha sequences and 181 000 unique TCRbeta sequences available for analysis.

The library was generated by 5' RACE. Preparation of each TCR library used around 3,500 ng of total RNA. For each sample, cDNA synthesis with SMARTScribe reverse transcriptase was split into eight separate reactions. During cDNA synthesis, unique molecular identifiers containing a 6-nucleotide sample barcode were introduced by template switching. Two nested PCRs of roughly 16 and 10 cycles amplified the TCRalpha and TCRbeta cDNA, and bead purification followed each PCR. Before amplification, the cDNA was treated with uracil DNA-glycosylase and purified using the QIAquick PCR purification kit. The second PCR added Illumina TruSeq-compatible adapters along with sample-specific barcodes. Library quality and concentration were checked on TapeStation and Qubit, and libraries were pooled at around 4.9 ng each. Sequencing of the pooled libraries was done on an Illumina HiSeq2500 single-index Rapid Run using custom sequencing primers and 2 x 100 bp reads. On the study's bioinformatics: MiGEC version 1.2.6 was used for UMI-based consensus assembly, which corrected PCR and sequencing errors. MiXCR version 2.1.1 handled V(D)J alignment, clonotype assembly and CDR3 extraction. Gene usage, clonotype sharing and MAIT/NKT TCR abundance were normalised by analysing the top 1000, 10 000 and 20 000 clonotypes per sample. Diversity was computed as the inverse Simpson index with the vegan R package after downsampling to 27 000 UMIs. Paired Mann-Whitney U tests were applied to discordant twin pairs, with Benjamini-Hochberg correction for multiple testing. TCRdb reprocessed the reads into one record per CDR3 protein sequence, lacking DNA. TCRdb, rather than the study authors, made the V and J calls. For this sample, the table gives some 170,000 distinct CDR3 sequences. Roughly 2.4% of the sample is in the top ten clones.

A roughly 2.5 ml peripheral blood sample was drawn into PAXgene tubes per donor and stored at -80°C. Without T cell sorting, total RNA was isolated from whole blood using the PAXgene blood miRNA kit on an automated QIAcube. Deep TCRalpha and TCRbeta repertoire profiling with unique molecular barcoding was performed on peripheral blood of monozygotic twin pairs concordant or discordant for inflammatory bowel disease. Smoking habits were recorded for all twin pairs, and each individual was classified as a current, former or never smoker. General conclusions and limits of the study: Because patients received different immunosuppressive treatments, the repertoires may have picked up extra background noise and variability between individuals. Different T cell subtypes could not be distinguished in the analysis. TCRbeta repertoire diversity, by inverse Simpson index, was decreased in IBD patients compared with their healthy co-twins. The results gave no support for a single strong signal or clonotype linked to IBD. IBD patients shared fewer clonotypes with other individuals than healthy twins did, most markedly in patients showing signs of disease activity. Concordant and discordant twins showed no difference in repertoire similarity, possibly because of limited statistical power.

Turning to this clonotype: It lacks a known antigen.

In the germline V gene, CDR1 corresponds to MNHEY and CDR2 to SVGAGI. From cysteine to phenylalanine, the CDR3 is 18 amino acids long. No DNA sequence is on record. This TCR was sampled from a human donor with ulcerative colitis or Crohn's disease, or a healthy co-twin of an affected twin (not recorded which). Sequenced: blood. This receptor chain uses TRBV6-5 and TRBJ1-4; the TRBD1 assignment by TCRdb is unverifiable without DNA. The CDR3 is CASSYSSRVRVWGGKLFF.